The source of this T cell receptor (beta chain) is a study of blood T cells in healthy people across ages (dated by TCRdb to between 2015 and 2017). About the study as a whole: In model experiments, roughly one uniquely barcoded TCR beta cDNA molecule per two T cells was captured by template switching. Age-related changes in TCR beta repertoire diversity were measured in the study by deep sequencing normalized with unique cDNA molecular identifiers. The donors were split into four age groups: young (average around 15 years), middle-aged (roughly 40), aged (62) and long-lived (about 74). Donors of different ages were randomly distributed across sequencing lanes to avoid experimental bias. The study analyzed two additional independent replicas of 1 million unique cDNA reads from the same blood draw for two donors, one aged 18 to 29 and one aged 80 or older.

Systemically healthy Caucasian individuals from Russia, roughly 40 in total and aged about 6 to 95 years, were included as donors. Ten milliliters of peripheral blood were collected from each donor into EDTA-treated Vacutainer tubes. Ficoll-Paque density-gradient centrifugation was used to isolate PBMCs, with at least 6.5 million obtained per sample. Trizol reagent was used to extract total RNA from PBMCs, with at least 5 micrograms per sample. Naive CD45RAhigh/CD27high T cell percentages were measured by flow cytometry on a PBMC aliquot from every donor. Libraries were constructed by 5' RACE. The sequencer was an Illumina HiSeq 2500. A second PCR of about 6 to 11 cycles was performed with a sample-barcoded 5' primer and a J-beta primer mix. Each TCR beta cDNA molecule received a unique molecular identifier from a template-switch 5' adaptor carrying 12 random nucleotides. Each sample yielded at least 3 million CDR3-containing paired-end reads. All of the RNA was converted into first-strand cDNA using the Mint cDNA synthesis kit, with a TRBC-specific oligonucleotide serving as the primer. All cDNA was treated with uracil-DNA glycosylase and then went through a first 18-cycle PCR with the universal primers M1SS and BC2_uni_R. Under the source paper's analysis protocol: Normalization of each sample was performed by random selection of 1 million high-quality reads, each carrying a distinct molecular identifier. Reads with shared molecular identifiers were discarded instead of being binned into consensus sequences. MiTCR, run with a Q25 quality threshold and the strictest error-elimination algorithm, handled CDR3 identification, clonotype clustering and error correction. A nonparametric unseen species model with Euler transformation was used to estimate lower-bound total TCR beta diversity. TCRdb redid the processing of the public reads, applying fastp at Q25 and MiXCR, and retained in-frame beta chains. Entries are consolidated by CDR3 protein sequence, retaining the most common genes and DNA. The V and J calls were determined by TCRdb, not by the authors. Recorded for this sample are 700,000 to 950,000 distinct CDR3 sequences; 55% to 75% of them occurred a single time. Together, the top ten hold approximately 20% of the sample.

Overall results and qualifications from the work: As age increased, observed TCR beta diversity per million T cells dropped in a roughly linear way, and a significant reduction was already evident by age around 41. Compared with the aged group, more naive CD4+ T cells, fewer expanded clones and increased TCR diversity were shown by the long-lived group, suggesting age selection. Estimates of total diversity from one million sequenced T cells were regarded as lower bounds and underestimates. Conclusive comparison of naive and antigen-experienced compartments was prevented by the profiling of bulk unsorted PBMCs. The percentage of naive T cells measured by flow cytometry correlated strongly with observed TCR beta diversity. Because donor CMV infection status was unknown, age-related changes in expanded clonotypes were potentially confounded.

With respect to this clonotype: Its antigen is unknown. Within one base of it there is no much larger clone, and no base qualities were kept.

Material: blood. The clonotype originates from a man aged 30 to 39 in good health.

CDR3 protein: CASSPGTGGFNEQFF. The nucleotide sequence reads as follows: TGTGCCAGCAGCCCCGGGACAGGGGGTTTCAATGAGCAGTTCTTC. The rearrangement joined TRBV12-3 or TRBV12-4 to TRBJ2-1; a stretch of 11 junction bases matches TRBD1. From cysteine to phenylalanine, the CDR3 is 15 amino acids long. Only the CDR3 region is kept as DNA, spanning 45 bases read in frame from base 1. Trimming accounts for 6 bases at V and 6 bases at J, while the number of junction bases matched to no gene is 7.